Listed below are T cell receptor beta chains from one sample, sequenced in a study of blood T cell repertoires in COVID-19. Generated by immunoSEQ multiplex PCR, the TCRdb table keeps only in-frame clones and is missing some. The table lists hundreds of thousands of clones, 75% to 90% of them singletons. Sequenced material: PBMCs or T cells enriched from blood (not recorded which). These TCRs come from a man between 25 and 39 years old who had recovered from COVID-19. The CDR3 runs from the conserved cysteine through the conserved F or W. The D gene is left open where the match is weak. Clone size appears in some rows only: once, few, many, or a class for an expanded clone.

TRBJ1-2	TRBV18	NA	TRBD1	TGTGCCAGCTCACCTGGGACAGGGGGCCGACGACGCTACACCTTC	CASSPGTGGRRRYTF
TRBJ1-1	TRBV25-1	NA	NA	TGTGCCAGCAGTGAAACCACCCGGGACACTGAAGCTTTCTTT	CASSETTRDTEAFF
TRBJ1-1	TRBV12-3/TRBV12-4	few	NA	TGTGCCAGCAGTTTCCCCCCCAGTGAAGCTTTCTTT	CASSFPPSEAFF
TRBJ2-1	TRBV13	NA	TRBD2	TGTGCCAGCAGCTTAACCCGGACTAGCGGCTACAATGAGCAGTTCTTC	CASSLTRTSGYNEQFF
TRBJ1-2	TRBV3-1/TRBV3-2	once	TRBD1	TGTGCCAGCAGCCAAGATCACAGGGGCGGGAATGGCTACACCTTC	CASSQDHRGGNGYTF
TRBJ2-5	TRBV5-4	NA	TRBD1	TGTGCCAGCAAACTAGGGACAGGGGGCTCAGAGACCCAGTACTTC	CASKLGTGGSETQYF
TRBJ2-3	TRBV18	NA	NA	TGTGCCAGCTCACCATTGTTTTTGGACGGGCCAGGACAAACAGATACGCAGTATTTT	CASSPLFLDGPGQTDTQYF
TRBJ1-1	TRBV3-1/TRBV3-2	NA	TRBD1	TGTGCCAGCAGCCATCGGGACAGAAACACTGAAGCTTTCTTT	CASSHRDRNTEAFF
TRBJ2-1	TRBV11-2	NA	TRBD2	TGTGCCAGCAGCTTGTTAGTTTCGGGAGGCTTTGAGCAGTTCTTC	CASSLLVSGGFEQFF
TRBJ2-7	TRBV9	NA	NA	TGTGCCAGCAGCGTAGCTGAGAGCGGGTACGAGCAGTACTTC	CASSVAESGYEQYF
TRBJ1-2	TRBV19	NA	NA	TGTGCCAGTAGTATCGAGGGATTCTATGGCTACACCTTC	CASSIEGFYGYTF
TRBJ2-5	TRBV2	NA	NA	TGTGCCAGCATTTTAACAGGAGAGACCCAGTACTTC	CASILTGETQYF
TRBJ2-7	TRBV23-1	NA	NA	TGCGCCAGTAGGGAGACCTCCTACGAGCAGTACTTC	CASRETSYEQYF
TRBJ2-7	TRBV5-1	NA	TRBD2	TGCGCCAGCAGCTTAGGACGGGAGGGCGTCTACGAGCAGTACTTC	CASSLGREGVYEQYF
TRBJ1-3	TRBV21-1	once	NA	TGTGCCAGCACCGAACCGGGGTCGGGATCTGGAAACACCATATATTTT	CASTEPGSGSGNTIYF
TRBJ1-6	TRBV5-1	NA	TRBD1	TGCGCCAGTCAACCGGGACAGGGGAATTCACCCCTCCACTTT	CASQPGQGNSPLHF
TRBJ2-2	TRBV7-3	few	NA	TGTGCCAGCAGACCACCCGGAGTGGGTAACACCGGGGAGCTGTTTTTT	CASRPPGVGNTGELFF
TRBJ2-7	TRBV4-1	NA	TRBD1	TGCGCCAGCAGCCAAGCCGGGACAGGGTTGAGTGAGCAGTACTTC	CASSQAGTGLSEQYF
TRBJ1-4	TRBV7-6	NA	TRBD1	TGTGCCAGCAGCTTAAGGGTCAGGGGGCTGGATGAAAAACTGTTTTTT	CASSLRVRGLDEKLFF
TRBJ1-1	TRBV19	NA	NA	TGTGCCAGTAGTCCCCGGGAGGTGAACACTGAAGCTTTCTTT	CASSPREVNTEAFF
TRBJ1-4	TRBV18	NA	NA	TGTGCCAGCTCACCGTTTCTTGCAACTAATGAAAAACTGTTTTTT	CASSPFLATNEKLFF
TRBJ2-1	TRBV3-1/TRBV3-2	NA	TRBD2	TGTGCCAGCAGCCGTTCGGAACTAGCGGGAGAAGGGCAGTTCTTC	CASSRSELAGEGQFF
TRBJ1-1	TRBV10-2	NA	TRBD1	TGCGCCAGCACTGTGGGACAGGGTGAAGCTTTCTTT	CASTVGQGEAFF
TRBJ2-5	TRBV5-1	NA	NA	TGCGCCAGCAGCTTGGGGCAGGGGGGCCAAGAGACCCAGTACTTC	CASSLGQGGQETQYF
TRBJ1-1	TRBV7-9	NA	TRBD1	TGTGCCAGCAGCGGCGGACAGGTTGAAGCTTTCTTT	CASSGGQVEAFF
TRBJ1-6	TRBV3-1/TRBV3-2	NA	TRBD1	TGTGCCAGCAGCCGCAGGACAGGGAGCGATTCACCCCTCCACTTT	CASSRRTGSDSPLHF
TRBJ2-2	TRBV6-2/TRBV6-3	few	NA	TGTGCCAGCAGTTACGCCCACCTAAACGGGGAGCTGTTTTTT	CASSYAHLNGELFF
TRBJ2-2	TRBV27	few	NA	TGTGCCAGCAGTGACAGAAGGACCGGGGAGCTGTTTTTT	CASSDRRTGELFF
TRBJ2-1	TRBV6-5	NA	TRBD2	TGTGCCAGCAGTTCAACCGGGACTAGTGGGAATGAGCAGTTCTTC	CASSSTGTSGNEQFF
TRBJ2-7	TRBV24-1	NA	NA	TGTGCCACCAGTGATTTGATCCCAGGCTCCTACGAGCAGTACTTC	CATSDLIPGSYEQYF
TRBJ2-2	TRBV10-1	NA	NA	TGCGCCAGCAGTGAGCGAAAGGGGGTAGCCGGGGAGCTGTTTTTT	CASSERKGVAGELFF
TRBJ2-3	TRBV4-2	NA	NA	TGTGCCAGCAGCCAAGAGGGGAGGCCCAGCACAGATACGCAGTATTTT	CASSQEGRPSTDTQYF
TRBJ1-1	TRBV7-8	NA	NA	TGTGCCAGCAGCTTAGGGACGGGGATGAACACTGAAGCTTTCTTT	CASSLGTGMNTEAFF
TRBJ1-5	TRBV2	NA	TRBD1	TGTGCCAGCAGAGGGCAGGGGGTTAGCAATCAGCCCCAGCATTTT	CASRGQGVSNQPQHF
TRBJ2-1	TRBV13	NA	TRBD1	TGTGCCAGCGGGGCAGGGGGCAATGAGCAGTTCTTC	CASGAGGNEQFF
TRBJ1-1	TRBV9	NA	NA	TGTGCCAGCAGCCGACAGGACACTGAAGCTTTCTTT	CASSRQDTEAFF
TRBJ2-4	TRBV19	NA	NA	TGTGCCAGTAGTATCTCAGCAGGGAAAGCCAAAAACATTCAGTACTTC	CASSISAGKAKNIQYF
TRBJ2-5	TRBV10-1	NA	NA	TGCGCCAGCAGTGAGACTAAAGGAGAGACCCAGTACTTC	CASSETKGETQYF
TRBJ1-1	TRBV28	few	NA	TGTGCCAGCAGTATTAGGACAGTTATGAACACTGAAGCTTTCTTT	CASSIRTVMNTEAFF
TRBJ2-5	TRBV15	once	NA	TGTGCCACCAGCAGGACCAGAGGGCAAGAGACCCAGTACTTC	CATSRTRGQETQYF
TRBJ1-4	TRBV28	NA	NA	TGTGCCAGCAGTTCAGGAGGTTCGACTAATGAAAAACTGTTTTTT	CASSSGGSTNEKLFF
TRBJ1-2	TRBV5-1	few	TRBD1	TGCGCCAGTCGGCCGGGACAGGGGGCTGGCTACACCTTC	CASRPGQGAGYTF
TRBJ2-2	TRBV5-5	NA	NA	TGTGCCAGCAGCCCACTAGGCACCGGGGAGCTGTTTTTT	CASSPLGTGELFF
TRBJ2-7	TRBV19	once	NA	TGTGCCAGTAGTATGGCGGAAGAGCAGTACTTC	CASSMAEEQYF
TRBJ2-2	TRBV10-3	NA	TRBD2	TGTGCCATCAGGACTAGCAGGGCCGGGGAGCTGTTTTTT	CAIRTSRAGELFF
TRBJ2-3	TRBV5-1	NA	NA	TGCGCCAGCAGCAGGGAGGTAGGGCAAGATACGCAGTATTTT	CASSREVGQDTQYF
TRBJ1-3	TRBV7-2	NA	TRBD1	TGTGCCAGCAGCAGACAGACAGGGGAAGAAGGCACCATATATTTT	CASSRQTGEEGTIYF
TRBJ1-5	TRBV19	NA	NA	TGTGCCAGTAGTATAGGCCCCTCAGATCCTCCTTTGCCCCAGCATTTT	CASSIGPSDPPLPQHF
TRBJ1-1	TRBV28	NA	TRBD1	TGTGCCAGCAGTTCTCCGGGGACAGTCTGGAACACTGAAGCTTTCTTT	CASSSPGTVWNTEAFF
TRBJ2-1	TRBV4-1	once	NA	TGCGCCAGCAGCTTAGAGTTTTCACCCGGACTTGAGCAGTTCTTC	CASSLEFSPGLEQFF
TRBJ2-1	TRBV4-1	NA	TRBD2	TGCGCCAGCAGCCAAGATACTAGCGAGTACAATGAGCAGTTCTTC	CASSQDTSEYNEQFF
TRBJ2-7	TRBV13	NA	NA	TGTGCCAGCAGCTTCCTCTCCTACGAGCAGTACTTC	CASSFLSYEQYF